A single TCR beta chain is shown here with its context. What it binds is unknown. The sample comes from a study of T cell responses to AZD1222 COVID-19 vaccine. Study-level points and caveats: At baseline, seropositivity was found in only six AZD1222 recipients. Targets within unmutated variant regions were reportedly found for nearly half of spike-specific TCRs. Females outnumbered males among donors, who were mostly white British; clonal diversity was possibly underestimated. CD4 TCRs linked to vaccination spanned spike, dominating at 160-218 and 743-854.

Profiled with immunoSEQ multiplex PCR; TCRdb holds only in-frame clones, not every one. The table lists under 200,000 clones, about 92% of them singletons. The sequencing used peripheral blood, collected on day 0 of MenACWY control vaccination. The origin of this receptor is an adult in good health.

The CDR3 DNA sequence: TGTGCCTGGTCGGTCGGGACTAGCGGCTACAATGAGCAGTTCTTC. Encoded protein: CAWSVGTSGYNEQFF. The chain combines TRBV30 with TRBJ2-1; 11 bases fit TRBD2. The germline V gene has CDR1 GTSNPN and CDR2 SVGIG (reference sequence). J was trimmed by 3 bases and V by 5 bases; bases with no gene match: 6. The CDR3 covers 15 residues.